The 28 T cell receptor beta chains reported below all come from one sample, sequenced in a study of cytomegalovirus exposure and HLA in healthy donors. The table came from immunoSEQ multiplex PCR; TCRdb's copy has only in-frame clones and leaves some out. The table has 110,000 or so clones, more than 70% seen once. The sample was PBMCs. These receptors originate from a woman aged 18-35 years in good health and CMV-seronegative.

The chain joins TRBV11-2 to TRBJ1-2; D gene ambiguous. The V end lost 8 bases, the J end lost 0 bases, and 7 bases lay between the germline ends. CDR1 is SGHAT and CDR2 is FQNNGV in the germline V gene. The CDR3 covers 12 residues. DNA of the CDR3: TGTGCCAGCGCACAGCCTAACTATGGCTACACCTTC. It translates to CASAQPNYGYTF.

This rearrangement joins TRBV7-2 to TRBJ2-2; D ambiguous. Germline CDR1 and CDR2: SGHTA and FQGNSA. V was clipped by 4 bases and J by 6 bases, with 9 bases between them. The CDR3 covers 13 residues. In nucleotides, the CDR3 is TGTGCCAGCAGCTATCGCCGAGCCGGGGAGCTGTTTTTT. This sequence encodes CASSYRRAGELFF.

The J gene is TRBJ1-1, the V gene TRBV6-5, with D unresolved. This CDR3 spans 14 amino acids. The V gene lost 1 base and the J gene lost 2 bases, with 8 bases spanning the gap. CDR1 and CDR2 (germline): MNHEY, SVGAGI. Here the CDR3 DNA reads TGTGCCAGCAGTTACTTTGAGGGAAACACTGAAGCTTTCTTT. This codes for CASSYFEGNTEAFF.

V and J are TRBV13 and TRBJ2-5, with 9 positions matching TRBD1. The V gene's germline CDR1 is PRHDT and CDR2 FYEKMQ (reference sequence). The CDR3 extends over 15 amino acids. The junction had 4 bases not matched to a gene; V was cut back by 4 bases and J by 1 base. The CDR3 bases are TGTGCCAGCAGCTCGGGGACAGGGCCCCAAGAGACCCAGTACTTC. It is translated as CASSSGTGPQETQYF.

This rearrangement joins TRBV7-2 to TRBJ2-7; a possible D gene is TRBD2 (5 bases). Germline CDR1 and CDR2: SGHTA and FQGNSA. The V end lost 2 bases, the J end lost 5 bases, and 13 bases lay between the germline ends. The CDR3 loop spans 14 amino acids. The CDR3: CASSLQSGRDEQYF. Written as DNA, the CDR3 is TGTGCCAGCAGCTTACAATCGGGGAGAGACGAGCAGTACTTC.

J is TRBJ2-2 and V is TRBV7-3; TRBD2 agrees at 7 bases. The CDR3 is 14 amino acids. Germline CDR1 SGHTA, CDR2 FQGTGA. Trimming cost V 5 bases and J 8 bases; bases outside gene matches: 8. CDR3 DNA: TGTGCCAGCAGCCCGCCCGGGGGGTTAGGGGAGCTGTTTTTT. It specifies CASSPPGGLGELFF.

The chain couples TRBV9 to TRBJ1-2; 8 bases agree with TRBD1. The V gene's germline CDR1 is SGDLS and CDR2 YYNGEE. This CDR3 comprises 15 residues. With 4 bases clipped from V and 5 bases from J, the junction kept 10 bases outside the gene matches. CDR3 DNA: TGTGCCAGCAGCCCGTCCCGGGACAGGTCTTATGGCTACACCTTC. The encoded protein is CASSPSRDRSYGYTF.

The V call is TRBV5-1, the J call TRBJ2-1, with D possibly TRBD1 on 6 matching bases. The length of the CDR3 is 16 residues. Germline loops: CDR1 SGHRS, CDR2 YFSETQ. V was cut by 6 bases and J by 0 bases, with 16 bases left in between. The CDR3 spells CASTPDSFSSYNEQFF. As DNA, the CDR3 is TGCGCCAGCACCCCGGACAGCTTTTCCTCCTACAATGAGCAGTTCTTC.

The J gene is TRBJ1-2, the V gene TRBV28; the match to TRBD1 covers 7 bases. The V and J ends lost 1 base and 8 bases, in that order; junction bases with no gene match: 4. There are 13 residues in the CDR3. Germline CDR1 is MDHEN and CDR2 is SYDVKM. The CDR3: CASSLLQGRGYTF. Here the CDR3 DNA reads TGTGCCAGCAGTTTATTACAGGGGAGAGGCTACACCTTC.

This sequence joins TRBV29-1 and TRBJ2-1; TRBD2 agrees at 15 bases. From germline, CDR1 is SQVTM and CDR2 ANQGSEA. The trim removed 5 bases at V and 10 bases at J, leaving 12 bases unmatched. The CDR3 is 16 residues long. The CDR3 coding sequence is TGCAGCGTTTCCTTTCCCGGGACTAGCGGGAGGAACGAGCAGTTCTTC. The encoded protein is CSVSFPGTSGRNEQFF.

The chain joins TRBV6-1 to TRBJ1-1; D remains ambiguous. Trimming left V 7 bases short and J 11 bases short, with 14 bases between. Germline V gene sequence: CDR1 MNHNS, CDR2 SASEGT. The CDR3 runs 11 residues. The CDR3 is CASTLGWRAFF. CDR3 sequence (DNA): TGTGCCAGCACCCTAGGGTGGAGGGCTTTCTTT.

This chain joins TRBV30 and TRBJ1-1; TRBD1 might be the D (6 bases). CDR3 length equals 13 residues. V was pared by 0 bases and J by 1 base, with 6 bases between. Germline CDR1 GTSNPN, CDR2 SVGIG (reference sequence). CDR3 amino acids: CAWSVQGNTEAFF. CDR3 coding DNA: TGTGCCTGGAGTGTACAGGGGAACACTGAAGCTTTCTTT.

This chain links TRBV27 with TRBJ2-1; 7 bases map to TRBD2. J lost 8 bases, V lost 2 bases, and 15 bases had no gene match. This CDR3 region has 17 residues. Germline values: CDR1 MNHEY, CDR2 SMNVEV (reference sequence). CDR3 coding DNA: TGTGCCAGCAGTTTACCCGGGCTGGGAGCGGGGTCCCATGAGCAGTTCTTC. Its protein is CASSLPGLGAGSHEQFF.

The chain has TRBV5-6 and TRBJ1-2; 7 bases match TRBD1. Germline CDR1 SGHDT, CDR2 YYEEEE. This CDR3 region has 16 residues. V lost 2 bases and J lost 8; bases outside the gene matches: 15. CDR3 bases: TGTGCCAGCAGCTTTTCCCAGGGGGGCTCAGCAGGAGGCTACACCTTC. Protein: CASSFSQGGSAGGYTF. The complete variable domain, with remaining parts taken from reference TRBV5-6 and TRBJ1-2, reads DAGVTQSPTHLIKTRGQQVTLRCSPKSGHDTVSWYQQALGQGPQFIFQYYEEEERQRGNFPDRFSGHQFPNYSSELNVNALLLGDSALYLCASSFSQGGSAGGYTFGSGTRLTVV.

This sequence joins TRBV4-3 and TRBJ2-2; 8 bases align to TRBD1. CDR3 length: 19 amino acids. The germline gives CDR1 LGHNA, CDR2 YSLEER. V gave up 0 bases and J gave up 5 bases; unmatched junction bases: 14. CDR3 bases: TGCGCCAGCAGCCAAGATCTAGGCGTGGGGACAGGAGTGACCGGGGAGCTGTTTTTT. Translated: CASSQDLGVGTGVTGELFF.

The chain combines TRBV7-2 with TRBJ2-7; D might be TRBD2 (5 bases). V was shortened by 5 bases and J by 3 bases, with 11 bases between the two germline ends. The CDR3 is 13 residues long. In germline, CDR1 is SGHTA, CDR2 FQGNSA. The CDR3 loop reads CASSTGRGYEQYF. CDR3 DNA sequence: TGTGCCAGCAGCACTGGCCGGGGCTACGAGCAGTACTTC.

The chain employs TRBV15 and TRBJ2-1, with 13 nucleotides matching TRBD2. CDR1 and CDR2 (germline): LNHNV, YYDKDF (reference sequence). The trim removed 5 bases at V and 4 bases at J, leaving 5 bases unmatched. The CDR3 runs to 16 residues. The CDR3 region is CATSGGTSGAYNEQFF. CDR3 DNA: TGTGCCACCAGCGGAGGGACTAGCGGGGCATACAATGAGCAGTTCTTC.

The gene calls are TRBV15 and TRBJ1-1, with a weak D call TRBD1 (6 bases). V gave up 4 bases and J gave up 6 bases, with 27 bases separating them. In germline, CDR1 is LNHNV, CDR2 YYDKDF (reference sequence). The CDR3 has 18 amino acids. This chain's CDR3 is CATSILASAQGYISEAFF. CDR3 coding DNA: TGTGCCACCAGCATCCTCGCCTCTGCACAGGGTTATATTTCTGAAGCTTTCTTT.

This chain joins TRBV4-1 and TRBJ2-3; TRBD2 matches 16 bases. Germline V gene sequence: CDR1 MGHRA, CDR2 YSYEKL. This CDR3 has 19 residues. The V and J ends lost 5 bases and 2 bases, in that order; junction bases with no gene match: 10. DNA for the CDR3: TGCGCCAGCAGCAACCAACCGGGACTAGCGGGGGGGTACACAGATACGCAGTATTTT. Residues: CASSNQPGLAGGYTDTQYF.

This clone has just a few counts. The chain employs TRBV2 and TRBJ2-7, with 11 bases aligning to TRBD2. V dropped 6 bases and J dropped 7; count of bases not matched to a gene: 11. Germline lookup yields CDR1 SNHLY and CDR2 FYNNEI. The CDR3 sequence is 15 residues long. CDR3 sequence: CASRVLAGEAGEQYF. The CDR3 nucleotides read TGTGCCAGCAGAGTACTAGCGGGAGAAGCGGGGGAGCAGTACTTC.

The genes are TRBV9 and TRBJ2-3; the match to TRBD1 covers 10 bases. V dropped 4 bases and J dropped 1; count of bases not matched to a gene: 6. Germline V gives CDR1 SGDLS, CDR2 YYNGEE. There are 16 residues in the CDR3. The CDR3 DNA reads as TGTGCCAGCAGCCCATGGACAGGGGGAGGCACAGATACGCAGTATTTT. The encoded protein is CASSPWTGGGTDTQYF.

This chain joins TRBV5-5 and TRBJ2-7; TRBD1 matches 7 bases. The junction had 16 bases not matched to a gene; V was cut back by 6 bases and J by 4 bases. The CDR3 consists of 16 residues. Per the germline V gene, CDR1 is SGHKS and CDR2 is YYEKEE (reference sequence). CDR3 DNA sequence: TGTGCCAGCACTTCCCACCCACAGGGGATGGGTTACGAGCAGTACTTC. Protein product: CASTSHPQGMGYEQYF.

The chain uses TRBV2 and TRBJ2-7; 8 nucleotides match TRBD1. There are 14 residues in the CDR3. CDR1 and CDR2 (germline): SNHLY, FYNNEI. Trimming removed 2 bases from V and 1 base from J; junction bases left unmatched: 1. CDR3 DNA sequence: TGTGCCAGCAGTGAATGGGACAGGTCCTACGAGCAGTACTTC. This sequence encodes CASSEWDRSYEQYF.

This rearrangement joins TRBV15 to TRBJ2-1; D might be TRBD2 (6 bases). Germline lookup yields CDR1 LNHNV and CDR2 YYDKDF (reference sequence). The germline V and J ends were trimmed by 2 bases and 7 bases, with 6 bases remaining between them. The CDR3 is 12 amino acids. The CDR3 reads CATSRSGNEQFF. The CDR3 DNA sequence: TGTGCCACCAGCAGAAGCGGGAATGAGCAGTTCTTC. Using reference TRBV15 and TRBJ2-1 for the parts outside the CDR3, the full variable domain is DAMVIQNPRYQVTQFGKPVTLSCSQTLNHNVMYWYQQKSSQAPKLLFHYYDKDFNNEADTPDNFQSRRPNTSFCFLDIRSPGLGDTAMYLCATSRSGNEQFFGPGTRLTVL.

This chain uses TRBV29-1 with TRBJ1-1; the match to TRBD1 covers 7 bases. The CDR3 sequence is 14 residues long. The V segment lost 0 bases and the J segment 8 bases; nucleotides outside the gene matches: 9. CDR1 is SQVTM and CDR2 is ANQGSEA in the germline V gene. CDR3 sequence reads: CSVEERQGDLEAFF. CDR3 nucleotides: TGCAGCGTTGAAGAGCGGCAGGGGGACTTGGAAGCTTTCTTT.

This chain connects TRBV4-1 to TRBJ1-4; D gene uncertain. The CDR3 extends over 13 amino acids. The V gene's germline CDR1 is MGHRA and CDR2 YSYEKL. Trimming shortened V by 4 bases and J by 4 bases, and 7 bases separated the two germline ends. The CDR3 protein is CASSLLRNEKLFF. The CDR3, as DNA: TGCGCCAGCAGCCTGCTACGTAATGAAAAACTGTTTTTT.

V and J are TRBV2 and TRBJ2-1; 8 bases agree with TRBD2. The CDR3 length is 15 residues. Germline assignment: CDR1 SNHLY and CDR2 FYNNEI. Losses at the gene ends were 1 base for V and 8 bases for J; bases not matched to a gene: 7. The chain's CDR3 is CASSEDPGGVDEQFF. CDR3 sequence (DNA): TGTGCCAGCAGTGAAGACCCGGGGGGGGTGGATGAGCAGTTCTTC.

The genes are TRBV9 and TRBJ1-3, with D hard to call. V dropped 0 bases and J dropped 2 bases, with 15 bases sitting between them. The CDR3 loop spans 17 amino acids. Looked up from germline, CDR1 is SGDLS and CDR2 is YYNGEE. The CDR3 bases are TGTGCCAGCAGCGTAGCCCACGGCGCAGGAACTGGAAACACCATATATTTT. It translates to CASSVAHGAGTGNTIYF.